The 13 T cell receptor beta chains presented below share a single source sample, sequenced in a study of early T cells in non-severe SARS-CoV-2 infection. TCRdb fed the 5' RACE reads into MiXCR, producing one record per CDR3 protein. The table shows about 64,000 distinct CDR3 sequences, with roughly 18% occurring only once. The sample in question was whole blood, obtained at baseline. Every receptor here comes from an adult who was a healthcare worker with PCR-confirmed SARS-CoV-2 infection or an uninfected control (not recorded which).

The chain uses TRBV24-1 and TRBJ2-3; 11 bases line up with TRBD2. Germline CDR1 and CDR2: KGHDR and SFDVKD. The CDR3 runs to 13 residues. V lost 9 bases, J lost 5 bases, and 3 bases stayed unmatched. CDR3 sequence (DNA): TGTGCCACCGGGACTAGCGGTCTAGATACGCAGTATTTT. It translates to CATGTSGLDTQYF.

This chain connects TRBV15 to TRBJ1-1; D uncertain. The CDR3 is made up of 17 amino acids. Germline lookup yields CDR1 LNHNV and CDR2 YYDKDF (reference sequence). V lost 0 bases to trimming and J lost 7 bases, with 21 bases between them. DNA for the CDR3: TGTGCCACCAGCAGAGATCGGGCGGCGGCCGTAAACGGTGAAGCTTTCTTT. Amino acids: CATSRDRAAAVNGEAFF.

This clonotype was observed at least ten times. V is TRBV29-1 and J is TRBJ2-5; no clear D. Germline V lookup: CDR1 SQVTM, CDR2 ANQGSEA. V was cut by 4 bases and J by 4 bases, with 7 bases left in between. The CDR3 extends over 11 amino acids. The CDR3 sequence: CSVGEVETQYF. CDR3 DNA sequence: TGCAGCGTTGGAGAGGTAGAGACCCAGTACTTC. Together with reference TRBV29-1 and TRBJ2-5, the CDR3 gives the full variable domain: SAVISQKPSRDICQRGTSLTIQCQVDSQVTMMFWYRQQPGQSLTLIATANQGSEATYESGFVIDKFPISRPNLTFSTLTVSNMSPEDSSIYLCSVGEVETQYFGPGTRLLVL.

In nucleotides, the CDR3 is TGTGCCAGCAGCTTGGCGGGGGAAGAAGAAAAACTGTTTTTT. This codes for CASSLAGEEEKLFF. The chain carries TRBV5-4 and TRBJ1-4; tentative D call: TRBD1 (5 bases). This CDR3 has 14 amino acids. V was cut by 0 bases and J by 8 bases, with 11 bases left in between. Germline V gene sequence: CDR1 SGHNT, CDR2 YYREEE (reference sequence).

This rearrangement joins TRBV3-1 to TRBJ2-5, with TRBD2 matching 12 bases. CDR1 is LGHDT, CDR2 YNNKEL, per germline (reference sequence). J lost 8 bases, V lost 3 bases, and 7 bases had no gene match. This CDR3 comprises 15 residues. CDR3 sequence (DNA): TGTGCCAGCAGCCAGGAATTACTAGCGGGGGGAACCCAGTACTTC. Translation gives CASSQELLAGGTQYF.

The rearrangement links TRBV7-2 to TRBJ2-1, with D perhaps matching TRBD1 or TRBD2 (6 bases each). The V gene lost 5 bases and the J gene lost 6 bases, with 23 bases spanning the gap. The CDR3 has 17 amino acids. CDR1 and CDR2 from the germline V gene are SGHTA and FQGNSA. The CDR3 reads CASSEPNMGGASNEQFF. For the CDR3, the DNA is TGTGCCAGCAGCGAACCCAATATGGGGGGCGCGAGCAATGAGCAGTTCTTC.

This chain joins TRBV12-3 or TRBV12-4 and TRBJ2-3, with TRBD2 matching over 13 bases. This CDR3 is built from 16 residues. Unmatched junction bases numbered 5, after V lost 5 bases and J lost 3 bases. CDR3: CASSAWTSGSTDTQYF. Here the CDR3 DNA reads TGTGCCAGCAGTGCCTGGACTAGCGGGAGTACAGATACGCAGTATTTT.

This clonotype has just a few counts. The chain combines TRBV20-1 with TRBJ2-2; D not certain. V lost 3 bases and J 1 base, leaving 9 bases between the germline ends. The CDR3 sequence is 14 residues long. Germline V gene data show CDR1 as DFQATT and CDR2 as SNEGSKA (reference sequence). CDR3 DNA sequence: TGCAGTGCTAGGAGAGCGCAGAACACCGGGGAGCTGTTTTTT. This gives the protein CSARRAQNTGELFF.

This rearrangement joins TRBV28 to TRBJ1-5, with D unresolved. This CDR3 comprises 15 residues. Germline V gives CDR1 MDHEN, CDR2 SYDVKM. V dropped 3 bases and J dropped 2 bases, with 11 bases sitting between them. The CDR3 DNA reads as TGTGCCAGCAGTTTGCGGCATGGGGGCAATCAGCCCCAGCATTTT. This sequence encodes CASSLRHGGNQPQHF.

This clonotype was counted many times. Here the CDR3 reads CASSFDGNNEQFF. The DNA for the CDR3 is TGTGCCAGCAGTTTCGACGGCAACAATGAGCAGTTCTTC. This chain uses TRBV27 with TRBJ2-1; D is unresolved. V was pared by 3 bases and J by 5 bases, with 8 bases between. The V gene's germline CDR1 is MNHEY and CDR2 SMNVEV (reference sequence). The CDR3 length is 13 residues.

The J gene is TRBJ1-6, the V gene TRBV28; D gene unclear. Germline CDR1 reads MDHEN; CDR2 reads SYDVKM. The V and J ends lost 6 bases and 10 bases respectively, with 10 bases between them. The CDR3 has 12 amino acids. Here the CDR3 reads CASSRERSPLHF. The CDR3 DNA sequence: TGTGCCAGCAGCAGAGAAAGATCACCCCTCCACTTT.

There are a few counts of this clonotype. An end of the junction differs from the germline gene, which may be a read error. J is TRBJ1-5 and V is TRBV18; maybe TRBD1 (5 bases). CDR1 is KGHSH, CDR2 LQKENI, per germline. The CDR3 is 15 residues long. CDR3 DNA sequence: TGTGCCAACTCACCTACGCAGGGCGGGAGTCAGCCCCAGCATTTT. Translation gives CANSPTQGGSQPQHF.

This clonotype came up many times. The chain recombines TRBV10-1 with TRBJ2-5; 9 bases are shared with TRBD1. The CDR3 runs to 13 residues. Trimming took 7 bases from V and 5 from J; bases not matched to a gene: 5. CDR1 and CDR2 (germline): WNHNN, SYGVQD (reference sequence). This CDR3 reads CASMGQGSETQYF. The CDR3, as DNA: TGCGCCAGCATGGGACAGGGATCGGAGACCCAGTACTTC.